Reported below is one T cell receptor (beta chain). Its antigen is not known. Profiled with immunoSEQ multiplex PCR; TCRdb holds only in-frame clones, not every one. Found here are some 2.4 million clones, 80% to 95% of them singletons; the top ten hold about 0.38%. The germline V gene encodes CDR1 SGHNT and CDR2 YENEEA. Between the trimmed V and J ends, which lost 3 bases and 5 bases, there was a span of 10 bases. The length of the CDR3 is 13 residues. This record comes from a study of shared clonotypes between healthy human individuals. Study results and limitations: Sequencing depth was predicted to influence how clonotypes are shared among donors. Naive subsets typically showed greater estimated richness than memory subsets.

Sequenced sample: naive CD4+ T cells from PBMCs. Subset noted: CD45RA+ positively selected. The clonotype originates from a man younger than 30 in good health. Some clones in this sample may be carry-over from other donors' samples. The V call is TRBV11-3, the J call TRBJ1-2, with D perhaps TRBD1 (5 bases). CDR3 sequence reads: CASSLTDGYGYTF. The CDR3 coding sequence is TGTGCCAGCAGCTTGACAGATGGGTATGGCTACACCTTC.